The rows below give T cell receptor beta chains drawn from one sample of a study of blood T cells in healthy people across ages. TCRdb independently ran MiXCR on the 5' RACE reads; one entry per CDR3 protein. The profile covers about 900,000 distinct CDR3 sequences, with around 48% appearing a single time and over 10% taken by the ten largest. Specimen: blood. Source of these receptors: a man aged 25-45 years in good health. Both conserved end residues are part of each CDR3. Fields, in order: D gene, V gene, CDR3 length, J gene, clone size, CDR3 DNA, CDR3 protein. A D gene is named only where the DNA matches it firmly. Not every row has a clone size; where given, it reads once, few, many or a size class.

TRBD1	TRBV7-8	18	TRBJ1-2	.	TGTGCCAGCAGCCTAACAGGGGAAAAATACCCCTTGGACTATGGCTACACCTTC	CASSLTGEKYPLDYGYTF
TRBD2	TRBV19	15	TRBJ2-5	few	TGTGCCAGTAGTGCCTGGAGAGCGGGGGCAGAGACCCAGTACTTC	CASSAWRAGAETQYF
TRBD1	TRBV6-5	15	TRBJ2-1	.	TGTGCCAGCAGTGCCTGGACAGGGGGGTACAATGAGCAGTTCTTC	CASSAWTGGYNEQFF
.	TRBV5-1	13	TRBJ1-1	.	TGCGCCAGCAGCAACAGGGTTTCCGCTGAAGCTTTCTTT	CASSNRVSAEAFF
.	TRBV12-3/TRBV12-4	13	TRBJ2-5	.	TGTGCCAGCAGTTTAGAAGTTTACCGGACCCAGTACTTC	CASSLEVYRTQYF
TRBD2	TRBV12-3/TRBV12-4	21	TRBJ2-2	.	TGTGCCAGCAGTTTAGGGCCCCTAAGGACTAGCGGGGGACTTAACACCGGGGAGCTGTTTTTT	CASSLGPLRTSGGLNTGELFF
.	TRBV20-1	13	TRBJ2-7	.	TGCAGTGCTAGAGTCCGGAGCTCCTACGAGCAGTACTTC	CSARVRSSYEQYF
.	TRBV6-2/TRBV6-3	14	TRBJ2-7	.	TGTGCCAGCAGTTGGGACTCCGATTACAATGAGCAGTACTTC	CASSWDSDYNEQYF
.	TRBV6-1	15	TRBJ1-2	.	TGTGCCAGCAGTGAAGCACTTGGAGGGGGCTATGGCTACACCTTC	CASSEALGGGYGYTF
.	TRBV3-1	13	TRBJ2-5	few	TGTGCCAGCAGCCAATGGGGATGGGAGACCCAGTACTTC	CASSQWGWETQYF
.	TRBV5-1	15	TRBJ2-7	.	TGCGCCAGCAGGCCCTCAGGACTGAGTTCGATGGAGCAGTACTTC	CASRPSGLSSMEQYF
.	TRBV7-9	13	TRBJ2-1	few	TGTGCCAGCAGCTTGTCCAGAAACAATGAGCAGTTCTTC	CASSLSRNNEQFF
.	TRBV24-1	13	TRBJ2-7	few	TGTGCCACCAGTCCAGGCCGCGCCTACGAGCAGTACTTC	CATSPGRAYEQYF
.	TRBV4-2	15	TRBJ1-1	.	TGTGCCAGCAGCCCCGCTGGCCACCTCAACACTGAAGCTTTCTTT	CASSPAGHLNTEAFF
.	TRBV3-1	17	TRBJ2-3	.	TGTGCCAGCAGCCAAGTAGGAGTGGGAGAATACACAGATACGCAGTATTTT	CASSQVGVGEYTDTQYF
.	TRBV4-1	15	TRBJ2-3	.	TGCGCCAGCAGCCAAGACCCCGGTCAGACAGATACGCAGTATTTT	CASSQDPGQTDTQYF
.	TRBV29-1	14	TRBJ2-7	.	TGCAGCGTTGAAGATCGAGACAGGAACAATGAGCAGTACTTC	CSVEDRDRNNEQYF
TRBD1	TRBV3-1	14	TRBJ2-7	.	TGTGCCAGCAGCCACGGACAGGGGCGGAACGAGCAGTACTTC	CASSHGQGRNEQYF
TRBD2	TRBV20-1	16	TRBJ2-1	.	TGCAGTGCTAGAGATCGTCTAGCGGGGGGACGCAATGAGCAGTTCTTC	CSARDRLAGGRNEQFF
.	TRBV6-1	12	TRBJ2-7	.	TGTGCCAGCATCACCGGGGCTAACGAGCAGTACTTC	CASITGANEQYF
.	TRBV20-1	12	TRBJ1-5	.	TGCAGTGCTAGGAAGAGCAATCAGCCCCAGCATTTT	CSARKSNQPQHF
.	TRBV28	17	TRBJ2-7	.	TGTGCCAGCAGTCCCCGACAGGAATCTCTATCCTACTACGAGCAGTACTTC	CASSPRQESLSYYEQYF
.	TRBV4-3	16	TRBJ1-4	.	TGCGCCAGCAGCCAAAATGCCGGGCAGGGTAATGAAAAACTGTTTTTT	CASSQNAGQGNEKLFF
.	TRBV25-1	14	TRBJ2-7	few	TGTGCCAGCAGTGAAGGGGTTCCCTCCTACGAGCAGTACTTC	CASSEGVPSYEQYF
.	TRBV6-2/TRBV6-3	16	TRBJ2-1	.	TGTGCCAGCAGTTACGCCTCGGACAGCCCACAAGAGACCCAGTTCTTC	CASSYASDSPQETQFF
.	TRBV2	21	TRBJ2-7	few	TGTGCCAGCAGTGAATCCGAGGCAGGGGTCTCATTTTTCTCCCGCTCCTACGAGCAGTACTTC	CASSESEAGVSFFSRSYEQYF
.	TRBV4-2	18	TRBJ2-7	few	TGTGCCAGCAGCCAAGAGTTAGTGGGCGCGCTAGATTCCTACGAGCAGTACTTC	CASSQELVGALDSYEQYF
.	TRBV3-1	13	TRBJ1-2	many	TGTGCCAGCAGCCAAGGCCCCGGGGCTGGCTACACCTTC	CASSQGPGAGYTF
.	TRBV10-3	13	TRBJ1-2	.	TGTGCCATCAGTGAGGGTTCGGGGATCGGCTACACCTTC	CAISEGSGIGYTF
TRBD1	TRBV7-9	13	TRBJ1-1	.	TGTACCACGCGAATAATGGACAGGCGGAGAGCTTTCTTT	CTTRIMDRRRAFF
.	TRBV5-1	15	TRBJ2-2	.	TGCGCCAGCAGCACGCAACAGGGAGGAGCCGGGGAGCTGTTTTTT	CASSTQQGGAGELFF
TRBD1	TRBV24-1	14	TRBJ2-7	.	TGTGCCACCAGTGACCCGGGACAGAACTACGAGCAGTACTTC	CATSDPGQNYEQYF
.	TRBV20-1	13	TRBJ1-1	.	TGCAGTGCTATCCCCGGCCAGAACACTGAAGCTTTCTTT	CSAIPGQNTEAFF
.	TRBV12-3/TRBV12-4	15	TRBJ2-4	.	TGTGCCAGCAGTTTAAGCGAGGACTATGGGAACATTCAGTACTTC	CASSLSEDYGNIQYF
TRBD2	TRBV3-1	12	TRBJ2-5	.	TGTGCCAGCAGCAGGACTAGACTTGAGCAGTACTTC	CASSRTRLEQYF
TRBD1	TRBV20-1	15	TRBJ2-5	.	TGCAGTGCTTCGCGGACAGGGGGCGGGGAAGAGACCCAGTACTTC	CSASRTGGGEETQYF
.	TRBV2	15	TRBJ2-5	many	TGTGCCAGCAGCAAGCAGGGGACTCTACAAGAGACCCAGTACTTC	CASSKQGTLQETQYF
.	TRBV6-2/TRBV6-3	12	TRBJ2-7	.	TGTGCCAGCAGTTGGTCAGCTTACGAGCAGTACTTC	CASSWSAYEQYF
TRBD1	TRBV20-1	13	TRBJ1-2	few	TGCAGTGCTAGGGCACAGGGGTACTATGGCTACACCTTC	CSARAQGYYGYTF
.	TRBV11-2	14	TRBJ2-1	.	TGTGCCAGCAGCCCCCGGATAGGGTGGAATGAGCAGTTCTTC	CASSPRIGWNEQFF
.	TRBV27	17	TRBJ2-3	few	TGTGCCAGCAGTTTAATACGGGGGTCTCTGAGCACAGATACGCAGTATTTT	CASSLIRGSLSTDTQYF
.	TRBV7-9	15	TRBJ2-7	few	TGTGCCAGCAGCTTAAATCTTGGACAGTCCTACGAGCAGTACTTC	CASSLNLGQSYEQYF
.	TRBV30	10	TRBJ2-5	.	TGTGCCTGGAGTTTAGAGACCCAGTACTTC	CAWSLETQYF
TRBD1	TRBV12-3/TRBV12-4	14	TRBJ1-1	.	TGTGCCAGCAGTTCTTACAGGGGAGGGACTGAAGCTTTCTTT	CASSSYRGGTEAFF
TRBD2	TRBV7-2	15	TRBJ2-7	.	TGTGCCAGCAGCTTAACCCGAACTGCGGGGGGCGAGCAGTACTTC	CASSLTRTAGGEQYF
TRBD2	TRBV4-2	17	TRBJ2-7	.	TGTGCCAGCAGCCAAGATCTGGCGGGGGGGCAATCCTACGAGCAGTACTTC	CASSQDLAGGQSYEQYF
TRBD2	TRBV3-1	19	TRBJ2-1	few	TGTGCCAGCAGCCAAGTGGAACTAGCGGGGGGGGACCCCTACAATGAGCAGTTCTTC	CASSQVELAGGDPYNEQFF
.	TRBV6-2/TRBV6-3	18	TRBJ1-5	.	TGTGCCAGCAGACCCCTCCCGGGACTCATCAAATCCGATCAGCCCCAGCATTTT	CASRPLPGLIKSDQPQHF
TRBD1	TRBV6-1	17	TRBJ2-7	.	TGTGCCAGCAGACATCGGCCAGGGGGAATCTCCTACAATGAGCAGTACTTC	CASRHRPGGISYNEQYF
TRBD2	TRBV4-2	18	TRBJ2-1	.	TGTGCCAGCAGCCCGGGACCAGGGACTAGCGGGAGGTCGAATGAGCAGTTCTTC	CASSPGPGTSGRSNEQFF
.	TRBV4-1	12	TRBJ2-7	.	TGCGCCAGCAGCCATGAAGGGGGCGAGCAGTACTTC	CASSHEGGEQYF
.	TRBV6-1	13	TRBJ1-2	few	TGTGCCAGCAGTGACAACAGAATCTATGGCTACACCTTC	CASSDNRIYGYTF
.	TRBV28	13	TRBJ2-7	few	TGTGCCACCCGGGGACGGACGGCTTTCGAGCAGTACTTC	CATRGRTAFEQYF
TRBD2	TRBV3-1	15	TRBJ2-3	.	TGTGCCAGCAGCCAAAGGACTAGCGGTCCAGATACGCAGTATTTT	CASSQRTSGPDTQYF
TRBD1	TRBV29-1	12	TRBJ2-7	few	TGCAGCGGGCTGGACAGGGACTACGAGCAGTACTTC	CSGLDRDYEQYF